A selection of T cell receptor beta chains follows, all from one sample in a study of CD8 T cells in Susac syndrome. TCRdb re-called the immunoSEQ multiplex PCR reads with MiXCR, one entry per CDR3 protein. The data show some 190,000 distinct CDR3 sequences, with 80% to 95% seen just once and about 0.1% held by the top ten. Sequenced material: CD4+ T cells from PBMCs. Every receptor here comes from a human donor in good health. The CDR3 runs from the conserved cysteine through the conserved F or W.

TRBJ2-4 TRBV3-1 CASSQVVAGGRGNIQYF
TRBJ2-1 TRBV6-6 CASTTPFGGNEQFF
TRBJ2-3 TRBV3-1 CASSQSGDTDTQYF
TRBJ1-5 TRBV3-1 CASSFRNNQPQHF
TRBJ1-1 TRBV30 CAWSSGPRAFF
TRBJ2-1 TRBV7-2 CASSRRLASSYNEQFF
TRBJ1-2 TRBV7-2 CASSSDRRGFYGYTF
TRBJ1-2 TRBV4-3 CASSQLAGANYGYTF
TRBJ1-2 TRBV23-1 CASSHRWGGPEGYTF
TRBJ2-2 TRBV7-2 CASSLGTSYGELFF
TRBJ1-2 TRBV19 CASSALPGQATYGYTF
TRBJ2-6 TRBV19 CASRQGPSSGANVLTF
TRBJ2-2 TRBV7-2 CASSPRTGTGELFF
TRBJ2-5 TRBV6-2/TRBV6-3 CASSPWTAETQYF
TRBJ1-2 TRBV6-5 CASSFDPEAGGYTF
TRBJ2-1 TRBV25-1 CASSEMGTGYNEQFF
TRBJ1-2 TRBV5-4 CASSRTGGNYGYTF
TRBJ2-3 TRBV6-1 CASGTSTDTQYF
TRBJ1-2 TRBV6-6 CASSYPGTGGYYGYTF
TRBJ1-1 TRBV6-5 CASSYWGPWNTEAFF
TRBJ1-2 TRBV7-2 CASSFGTFPYGYTF
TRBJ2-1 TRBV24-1 CATSTSGDYNEQFF
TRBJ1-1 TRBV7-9 CASSFQHVEAFF
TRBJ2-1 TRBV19 CASSKGSGGSYNEQFF
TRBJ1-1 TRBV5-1 CASSYGQGEAFF
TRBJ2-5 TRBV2 CASSGGDREETQYF
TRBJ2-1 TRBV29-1 CSAMAAGGRGEQFF
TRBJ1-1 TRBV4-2 CASSQWRGGTEAFF
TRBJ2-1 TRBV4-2 CASSPSGENEQFF
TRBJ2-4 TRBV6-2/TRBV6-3 CASSYPGQSKNIQYF
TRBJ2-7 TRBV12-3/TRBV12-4 CASRSAGKSEQYF
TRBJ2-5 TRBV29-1 CSVGGSQETQYF
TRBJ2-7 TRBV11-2 CASSLGWGQTYEQYF
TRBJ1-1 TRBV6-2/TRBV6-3 CASSPGWRGRYTEAFF
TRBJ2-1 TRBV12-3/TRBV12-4 CASSRLAGPLLEQFF
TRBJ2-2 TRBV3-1 CASSQGLKRTGELFF
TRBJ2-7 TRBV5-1 CASSWTGGSHEQYF
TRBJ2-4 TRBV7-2 CASSLAASGGQNIQYF
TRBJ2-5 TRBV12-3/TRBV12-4 CASSLGTGETQYF
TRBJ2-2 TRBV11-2 CASSFSGGAIRNTGELFF
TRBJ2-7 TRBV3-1 CASSQGPPYYEQYF
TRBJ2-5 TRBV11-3 CASSKGDEGQETQYF
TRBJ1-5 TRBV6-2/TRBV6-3 CASSSVAGNQPQHF
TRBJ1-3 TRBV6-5 CASSGGRGRNTIYF
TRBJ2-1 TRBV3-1 CASSQVASGGGEQFF
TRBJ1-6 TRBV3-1 CASSQGIGGVASSPLHF
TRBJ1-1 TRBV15 CATSRGGIEAFF
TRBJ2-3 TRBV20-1 CSARGTGTTQYF
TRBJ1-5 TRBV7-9 CASSPSGSSSNQPQHF
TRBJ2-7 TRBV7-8 CASSLERYEQYF
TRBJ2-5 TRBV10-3 CATQGPFQETQYF
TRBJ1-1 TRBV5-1 CASKGQTNTEAFF
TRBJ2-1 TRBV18 CASSTARGSTYNEQFF
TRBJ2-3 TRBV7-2 CASSAIDTQYF